The sequence of this TCR beta chain was determined in a study of CD8 T cells in ankylosing spondylitis. For this clonotype: What it recognizes is unknown.

The CDR3 contains 13 residues. Germline CDR1 reads DFQATT; CDR2 reads SNEGSKA (reference sequence). Trimming took 3 bases from V and 3 from J, leaving 9 bases between them. In making TCR beta libraries, quantitative 5'-RACE with molecular barcodes was used. TCRdb ran MiXCR on the 5' RACE reads and lists one entry per CDR3 protein. The profile shows approximately 350,000 distinct CDR3 sequences, approximately 14% of them singletons. General observations from the study: The clones that were linked to disease were reported to be significantly enriched in matched synovial fluid samples from ankylosing spondylitis patients. Prior work had noted some motif variants in reactive arthritis blood and synovial fluid.

The sequencing input was blood, either unsorted or a sorted T cell fraction (not recorded which). The source is a male donor with ankylosing spondylitis or in good health (not recorded which). The chain carries TRBV20-1 and TRBJ1-5, with D unresolved. The CDR3 DNA reads as TGCAGTGCTAGCGACGGGAACAATCAGCCCCAGCATTTT. Translated, it gives CSASDGNNQPQHF.